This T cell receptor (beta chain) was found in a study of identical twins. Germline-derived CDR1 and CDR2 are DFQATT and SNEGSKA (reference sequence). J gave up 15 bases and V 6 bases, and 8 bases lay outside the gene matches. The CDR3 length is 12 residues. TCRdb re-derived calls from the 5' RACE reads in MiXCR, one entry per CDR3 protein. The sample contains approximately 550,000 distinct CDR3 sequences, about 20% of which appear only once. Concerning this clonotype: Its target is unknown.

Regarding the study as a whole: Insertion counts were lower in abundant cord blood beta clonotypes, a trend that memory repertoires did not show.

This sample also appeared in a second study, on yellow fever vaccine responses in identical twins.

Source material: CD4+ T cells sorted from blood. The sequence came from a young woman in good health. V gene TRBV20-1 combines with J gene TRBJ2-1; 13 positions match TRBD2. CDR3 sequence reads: CSAPTSGGSLFF. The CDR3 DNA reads TGCAGTGCACCGACTAGCGGGGGGTCACTGTTCTTC.